These T cell receptor beta chains were read from a single sample in a study of T cell responses to AZD1222 COVID-19 vaccine. Some clones are missing from TCRdb's copy, which holds only in-frame ones; the method was immunoSEQ multiplex PCR. This table holds about 130,000 clones, 92% found once. Specimen: peripheral blood, collected on day 0 of AZD1222 vaccination. These receptors were taken from an adult in good health. CDR3s include the opening cysteine and the closing phenylalanine or tryptophan. D genes are given only for firm matches. Part of the rows lack a size; the others show once, few, many or a class for expanded clones.

j_call: TRBJ1-4; v_call: TRBV5-5; d_call: NA; clone_size: NA; cdr3_nt: TGTGCCAGCAGCTTGGAGCCCAGCCTCGAAAAACTGTTTTTT; cdr3_aa: CASSLEPSLEKLFF
j_call: TRBJ1-1; v_call: TRBV10-3; d_call: NA; clone_size: NA; cdr3_nt: TGTGCCATCAGCGCTGCGCAGGGCAAATCGAACACTGAAGCTTTCTTT; cdr3_aa: CAISAAQGKSNTEAFF
j_call: TRBJ1-3; v_call: TRBV7-9; d_call: NA; clone_size: once; cdr3_nt: TGTGCCAGCAGCCTGGGGGGAAACACCATATATTTT; cdr3_aa: CASSLGGNTIYF
j_call: TRBJ1-2; v_call: TRBV19; d_call: TRBD1; clone_size: NA; cdr3_nt: TGTGCCAGTAGTACCCAACGACAGGGCCGGATAGGCTACACCTTC; cdr3_aa: CASSTQRQGRIGYTF
j_call: TRBJ2-7; v_call: TRBV6-2/TRBV6-3; d_call: TRBD2; clone_size: NA; cdr3_nt: TGTGCCAGCAGTACCGCGGGGGGGAACTCCTACGAGCAGTACTTC; cdr3_aa: CASSTAGGNSYEQYF
j_call: TRBJ2-7; v_call: TRBV4-3; d_call: TRBD1; clone_size: NA; cdr3_nt: TGCGCCAGCAGCCCACGGACAGGGTCCTACGAGCAGTACTTC; cdr3_aa: CASSPRTGSYEQYF
j_call: TRBJ1-1; v_call: TRBV28; d_call: TRBD1; clone_size: NA; cdr3_nt: TGTGCCAGCATGGAGGGGGCCCACACTGAAGCTTTCTTT; cdr3_aa: CASMEGAHTEAFF
j_call: TRBJ1-2; v_call: TRBV3-1/TRBV3-2; d_call: NA; clone_size: NA; cdr3_nt: TGTGCCAGCAGCCAAAAGGGGCACCCGGGTGGCTACACCTTC; cdr3_aa: CASSQKGHPGGYTF
j_call: TRBJ1-5; v_call: TRBV19; d_call: NA; clone_size: NA; cdr3_nt: TGTGCCAGTAAGGATCGGCCAGGGAATCAGCCCCAGCATTTT; cdr3_aa: CASKDRPGNQPQHF
j_call: TRBJ1-2; v_call: TRBV5-6; d_call: NA; clone_size: NA; cdr3_nt: TGTGCCAGCAGCTTGGGCACAGACTATGGCTACACCTTC; cdr3_aa: CASSLGTDYGYTF
j_call: TRBJ1-6; v_call: TRBV28; d_call: TRBD1; clone_size: NA; cdr3_nt: TGTGCCAGCAGGGGGACAGGGGCCGGTAATTCACCCCTCCACTTT; cdr3_aa: CASRGTGAGNSPLHF
j_call: TRBJ2-7; v_call: TRBV6-5; d_call: NA; clone_size: NA; cdr3_nt: TGTGCCAGCAGTTACTCGGCAGAGACCTACGAGCAGTACTTC; cdr3_aa: CASSYSAETYEQYF
j_call: TRBJ2-3; v_call: TRBV27; d_call: TRBD1; clone_size: NA; cdr3_nt: TGTGCCAGCGGTGGACAGGGTTGGGGAGATACGCAGTATTTT; cdr3_aa: CASGGQGWGDTQYF
j_call: TRBJ2-3; v_call: TRBV6-2/TRBV6-3; d_call: NA; clone_size: NA; cdr3_nt: TGTGCCAGCAGTTACTCACTAGATACGCAGTATTTT; cdr3_aa: CASSYSLDTQYF
j_call: TRBJ2-2; v_call: TRBV24-1; d_call: NA; clone_size: NA; cdr3_nt: TGTGCCACCAGTGATTTCCGAGCCGGGGAGCTGTTTTTT; cdr3_aa: CATSDFRAGELFF
j_call: TRBJ2-1; v_call: TRBV18; d_call: NA; clone_size: NA; cdr3_nt: TGTGCCAGCTCACTCCTCGACGGCTCCTACAATGAGCAGTTCTTC; cdr3_aa: CASSLLDGSYNEQFF
j_call: TRBJ1-2; v_call: TRBV5-6; d_call: NA; clone_size: few; cdr3_nt: TGTGCCAGCAGCTTGGGGCCAGGGGGCTACACCTTC; cdr3_aa: CASSLGPGGYTF
j_call: TRBJ1-6; v_call: TRBV10-1; d_call: TRBD1; clone_size: NA; cdr3_nt: TGCGCCAGCAGTGAGTCGACAGGGGAAACTCGTAATTCACCCCTCCACTTT; cdr3_aa: CASSESTGETRNSPLHF
j_call: TRBJ2-1; v_call: TRBV6-5; d_call: TRBD2; clone_size: once; cdr3_nt: TGTGCCAGCAGTTTCCTCGGGACTAACTACAATGAGCAGTTCTTC; cdr3_aa: CASSFLGTNYNEQFF
j_call: TRBJ2-5; v_call: TRBV5-1; d_call: NA; clone_size: few; cdr3_nt: TGCGCCAGCAGCTTGGCGGGTGACTCTGTTGGGACCCAGTACTTC; cdr3_aa: CASSLAGDSVGTQYF
j_call: TRBJ2-1; v_call: TRBV5-6; d_call: TRBD2; clone_size: NA; cdr3_nt: TGTGCCAGCAGCTTAAAAGGTAGCGGGGACAATGAGCAGTTCTTC; cdr3_aa: CASSLKGSGDNEQFF
j_call: TRBJ1-1; v_call: TRBV7-2; d_call: TRBD1; clone_size: once; cdr3_nt: TGTGCCAGCAGCTTAGCCCGACAGGGAGAAGCTTTCTTT; cdr3_aa: CASSLARQGEAFF
j_call: TRBJ1-1; v_call: TRBV2; d_call: TRBD1; clone_size: NA; cdr3_nt: TGTGCCAGCAGTGAGGACAGGGGATTCAACACTGAAGCTTTCTTT; cdr3_aa: CASSEDRGFNTEAFF
j_call: TRBJ2-3; v_call: TRBV6-2/TRBV6-3; d_call: NA; clone_size: NA; cdr3_nt: TGTGCCAGCAGTTACGGGCGGGGAGCCCACACAGATACGCAGTATTTT; cdr3_aa: CASSYGRGAHTDTQYF
j_call: TRBJ2-7; v_call: TRBV19; d_call: NA; clone_size: NA; cdr3_nt: TGTGCCAGTAGTATCGAGGGTCCCTACGAGCAGTACTTC; cdr3_aa: CASSIEGPYEQYF
j_call: TRBJ1-5; v_call: TRBV9; d_call: NA; clone_size: NA; cdr3_nt: TGTGCCAGCGGGCTGGACAATCAGCCCCAGCATTTT; cdr3_aa: CASGLDNQPQHF
j_call: TRBJ2-5; v_call: TRBV5-4; d_call: NA; clone_size: NA; cdr3_nt: TGTGCCAGCAGCTTGAAAGGGGTAGAGACCCAGTACTTC; cdr3_aa: CASSLKGVETQYF
j_call: TRBJ2-7; v_call: TRBV3-1/TRBV3-2; d_call: NA; clone_size: NA; cdr3_nt: TGTGCCAGCAGCCTGCAGCGAGGTCTCTCCTACGAGCAGTACTTC; cdr3_aa: CASSLQRGLSYEQYF
j_call: TRBJ2-2; v_call: TRBV15; d_call: NA; clone_size: few; cdr3_nt: TGTGCCACCAGCAGAGATTACAGGTCAAAGAACACCGGGGAGCTGTTTTTT; cdr3_aa: CATSRDYRSKNTGELFF
j_call: TRBJ2-2; v_call: TRBV9; d_call: NA; clone_size: NA; cdr3_nt: TGTGCCAGCAGCTCATCCTCAGGCCCGAACACCGGGGAGCTGTTTTTT; cdr3_aa: CASSSSSGPNTGELFF
j_call: TRBJ1-5; v_call: TRBV29-1; d_call: TRBD1; clone_size: NA; cdr3_nt: TGCAGCGTCCGGACAGGGGGGATTGGGAATCAGCCCCAGCATTTT; cdr3_aa: CSVRTGGIGNQPQHF
j_call: TRBJ2-7; v_call: TRBV5-4; d_call: NA; clone_size: NA; cdr3_nt: TGTGCCAGCAGCCCCGGGACATTTAGCTCCTACGAGCAGTACTTC; cdr3_aa: CASSPGTFSSYEQYF
j_call: TRBJ2-7; v_call: TRBV7-9; d_call: TRBD2; clone_size: NA; cdr3_nt: TGTGCCAGCAGCCTGACTAGCGGGGGCTACGAGCAGTACTTC; cdr3_aa: CASSLTSGGYEQYF
j_call: TRBJ2-3; v_call: TRBV5-4; d_call: NA; clone_size: NA; cdr3_nt: TGTGCCAGCAGCCCCATCGGGACAGATACGCAGTATTTT; cdr3_aa: CASSPIGTDTQYF
j_call: TRBJ1-5; v_call: TRBV9; d_call: NA; clone_size: few; cdr3_nt: TGTGCCAGCAGCCCCCAAGGTTGGGGAAATCAGCCCCAGCATTTT; cdr3_aa: CASSPQGWGNQPQHF
j_call: TRBJ2-4; v_call: TRBV4-3; d_call: NA; clone_size: NA; cdr3_nt: TGCGCCAGCAGCCAAGATGCCAGAAACATTCAGTACTTC; cdr3_aa: CASSQDARNIQYF
j_call: TRBJ2-2; v_call: TRBV6-1; d_call: NA; clone_size: NA; cdr3_nt: TGTGCCAGCAGGGAACTCGGTTTCACGAACACCGGGGAGCTGTTTTTT; cdr3_aa: CASRELGFTNTGELFF
j_call: TRBJ2-1; v_call: TRBV6-5; d_call: TRBD1; clone_size: NA; cdr3_nt: TGTGCCAGCAAAAAGACAGGGCCCAATGAGCAGTTCTTC; cdr3_aa: CASKKTGPNEQFF
j_call: TRBJ2-7; v_call: TRBV13; d_call: NA; clone_size: NA; cdr3_nt: TGTGCCAGCAGCGTAGGGGGGGGCAGCTCCTACGAGCAGTACTTC; cdr3_aa: CASSVGGGSSYEQYF
j_call: TRBJ1-2; v_call: TRBV13; d_call: NA; clone_size: NA; cdr3_nt: TGTGCCAGCAGCCGACCGCTCTATGGCTACACCTTC; cdr3_aa: CASSRPLYGYTF
j_call: TRBJ2-3; v_call: TRBV11-1; d_call: NA; clone_size: NA; cdr3_nt: TGTGCCAGCAGGGCCCTCGGCACAGATACGCAGTATTTT; cdr3_aa: CASRALGTDTQYF
j_call: TRBJ1-1; v_call: TRBV4-2; d_call: TRBD1; clone_size: NA; cdr3_nt: TGTGCCAGCAGCCAAGTCCCCGACAGGGTCTGGCGCACTGAAGCTTTCTTT; cdr3_aa: CASSQVPDRVWRTEAFF
j_call: TRBJ2-7; v_call: TRBV29-1; d_call: TRBD2; clone_size: NA; cdr3_nt: TGCAGCGTGGCCGGGACTAGCCATTACGAGCAGTACTTC; cdr3_aa: CSVAGTSHYEQYF
j_call: TRBJ1-3; v_call: TRBV18; d_call: TRBD1; clone_size: NA; cdr3_nt: TGTGCCAGCTCACCATTCGGACAGGGTCTAGGAAACACCATATATTTT; cdr3_aa: CASSPFGQGLGNTIYF
j_call: TRBJ1-2; v_call: TRBV6-1; d_call: NA; clone_size: NA; cdr3_nt: TGTGCCAGCAGTGAGGACGGAATCCTTAACTATGGCTACACCTTC; cdr3_aa: CASSEDGILNYGYTF
j_call: TRBJ1-1; v_call: TRBV27; d_call: NA; clone_size: NA; cdr3_nt: TGTGCCAGCAGTTTCGGACCCAGTAGACCTGGCACTGAAGCTTTCTTT; cdr3_aa: CASSFGPSRPGTEAFF
j_call: TRBJ2-7; v_call: TRBV5-5; d_call: NA; clone_size: NA; cdr3_nt: TGTGCCAGCAGGGGAGGACAGTGGGGCTCCGAGCAGTACTTC; cdr3_aa: CASRGGQWGSEQYF
j_call: TRBJ1-2; v_call: TRBV9; d_call: NA; clone_size: NA; cdr3_nt: TGTGCCAGCAGCGTATGGACAGCGGAAGGCTACACCTTC; cdr3_aa: CASSVWTAEGYTF
j_call: TRBJ2-1; v_call: TRBV18; d_call: TRBD2; clone_size: NA; cdr3_nt: TGTGCCAGCTCACAACGGGGGGGCCGGTCCTACAATGAGCAGTTCTTC; cdr3_aa: CASSQRGGRSYNEQFF
j_call: TRBJ1-4; v_call: TRBV6-5; d_call: NA; clone_size: once; cdr3_nt: TGTGCCAGCAGTTACTCGTGGGTGGGAAAACTGTTTTTT; cdr3_aa: CASSYSWVGKLFF
j_call: TRBJ2-1; v_call: TRBV5-1; d_call: TRBD2; clone_size: NA; cdr3_nt: TGCGCCAGCAGCTTTCTGGGGGGGAGCTCCTACAATGAGCAGTTCTTC; cdr3_aa: CASSFLGGSSYNEQFF
j_call: TRBJ2-7; v_call: TRBV14; d_call: TRBD2; clone_size: NA; cdr3_nt: TGTGCCAGCAGCCACGCTTCGGGCGGGGGTTACGAGCAGTACTTC; cdr3_aa: CASSHASGGGYEQYF
j_call: TRBJ2-5; v_call: TRBV27; d_call: NA; clone_size: NA; cdr3_nt: TGTGCCAGCAGTTTATTAGGAGAGACCCAGTACTTC; cdr3_aa: CASSLLGETQYF
j_call: TRBJ2-7; v_call: TRBV5-1; d_call: NA; clone_size: once; cdr3_nt: TGCGCCAGCAGCTTAGGCGGAACCTACGAGCAGTACTTC; cdr3_aa: CASSLGGTYEQYF
j_call: TRBJ2-7; v_call: TRBV2; d_call: TRBD1; clone_size: NA; cdr3_nt: TGTGCCAGTCAGGAAGACAGGGAGTACGAGCAGTACTTC; cdr3_aa: CASQEDREYEQYF